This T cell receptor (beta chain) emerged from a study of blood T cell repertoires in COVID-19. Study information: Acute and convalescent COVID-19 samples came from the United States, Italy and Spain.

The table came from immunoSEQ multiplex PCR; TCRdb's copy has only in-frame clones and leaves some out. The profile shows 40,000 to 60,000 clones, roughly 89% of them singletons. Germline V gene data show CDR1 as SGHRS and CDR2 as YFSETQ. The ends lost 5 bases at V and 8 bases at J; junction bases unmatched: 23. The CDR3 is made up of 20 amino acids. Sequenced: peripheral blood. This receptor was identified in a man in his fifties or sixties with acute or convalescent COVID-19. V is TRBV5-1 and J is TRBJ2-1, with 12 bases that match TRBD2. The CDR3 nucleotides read TGCGCCAGCAGTTTTCCCTCGGGGCTAGCGGGAGGGCTCAGGGCCTATGAGCAGTTCTTC. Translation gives CASSFPSGLAGGLRAYEQFF.